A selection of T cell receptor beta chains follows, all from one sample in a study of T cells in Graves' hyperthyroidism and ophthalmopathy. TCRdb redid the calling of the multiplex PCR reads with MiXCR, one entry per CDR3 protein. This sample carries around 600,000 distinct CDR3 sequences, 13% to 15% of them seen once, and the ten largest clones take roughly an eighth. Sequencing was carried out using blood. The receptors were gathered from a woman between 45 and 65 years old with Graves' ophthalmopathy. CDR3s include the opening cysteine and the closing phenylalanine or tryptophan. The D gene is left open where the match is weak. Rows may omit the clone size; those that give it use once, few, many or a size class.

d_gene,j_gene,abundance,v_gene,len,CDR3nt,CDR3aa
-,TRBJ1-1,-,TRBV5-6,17,TGTGCCAGCAGCTTGTTCGGGGGGCCGGGGATGAACACTGAAGCTTTCTTT,CASSLFGGPGMNTEAFF
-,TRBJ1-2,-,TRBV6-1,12,TGTGCCAGCAACTGGGACCGCCTTGGCTACACCTTC,CASNWDRLGYTF
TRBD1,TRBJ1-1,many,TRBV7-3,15,TGTGCCAGCAGCTTCTACGACAGGGGGAGGTCTGAAGCTTTCTTT,CASSFYDRGRSEAFF
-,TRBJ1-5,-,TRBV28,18,TGTGCCTGCTCCTCCAAGAGGAGTAGTATCCTTAGCAATCAGCCCCAGCATTTT,CACSSKRSSILSNQPQHF
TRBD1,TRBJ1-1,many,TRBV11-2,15,TGTGCCAGCAGCCCGTCGGGACAGGGGGCAGGAGAAGCTTTCTTT,CASSPSGQGAGEAFF
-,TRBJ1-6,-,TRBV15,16,TGTGCCACCAGCAGAAGATTAGGGACATATGATTCACCCCTCCACTTT,CATSRRLGTYDSPLHF
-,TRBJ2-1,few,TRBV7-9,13,TGTGCCAGCAGCTTTTACCTCGACAATGAGCAGTTCTTC,CASSFYLDNEQFF
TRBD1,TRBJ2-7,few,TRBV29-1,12,TGCAGCGTTGGGGGACAGGGCTACGAGCAGTACTTC,CSVGGQGYEQYF
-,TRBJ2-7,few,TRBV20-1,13,TGCAGTGCTAGCTGGGACGGCGATGGGGAGCAGTACTTC,CSASWDGDGEQYF
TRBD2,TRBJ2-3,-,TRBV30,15,TGTGCCTGGATTGGTAGCGGGTTTAGCACAGATACGCAGTATTTT,CAWIGSGFSTDTQYF
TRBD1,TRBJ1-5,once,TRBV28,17,TGTGCCAGCACCAGAGACAGGGGAGGTTGGGGCGGTCAGCCCCAGCATTTT,CASTRDRGGWGGQPQHF
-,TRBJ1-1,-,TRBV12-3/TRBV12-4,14,TGTGCCAGCAGTTTAGAGGGTGTTGGAATTAATGGTTTCTTT,CASSLEGVGINGFF
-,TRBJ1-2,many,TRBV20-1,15,TGCAGTGCTAGGGCTACCGGGGGGTGGAACTATGGCTACACCTTC,CSARATGGWNYGYTF
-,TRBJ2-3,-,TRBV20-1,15,TGCAGTGCTAGAGAGGGACCTCTAATCCCCGATACGCAGTATTTT,CSAREGPLIPDTQYF
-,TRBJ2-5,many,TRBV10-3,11,TGTGCCACCACAGGGAAAGAGACCCAGTACTTC,CATTGKETQYF
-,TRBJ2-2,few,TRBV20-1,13,TGCAGTGCTAGACGGGAGAACACCGGGGAGCTGTTTTTT,CSARRENTGELFF
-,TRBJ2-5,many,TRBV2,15,TGTGCCAGCAGTGTTGGAGGGTTTAACCAAGAGACCCAGTACTTC,CASSVGGFNQETQYF
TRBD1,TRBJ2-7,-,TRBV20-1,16,TGCAGTGCCCGTCCTGGGGGGACAGGGAGATCATACGAGCAGTACTTC,CSARPGGTGRSYEQYF
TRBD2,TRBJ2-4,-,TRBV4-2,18,TGTGCCAGCAGCCAGGTACCCGGGACTAGCGGGAGAGAAAACATTCAGTACTTC,CASSQVPGTSGRENIQYF
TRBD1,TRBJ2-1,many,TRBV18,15,TGTGCCAGCTCGGTCGGGACAGGGAATTACAATGAGCAGTTCTTC,CASSVGTGNYNEQFF
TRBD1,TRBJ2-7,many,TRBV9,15,TGTGCCAGCAGCGTAGGCCGGGACAGAGTTTACGAGCAGTACTTC,CASSVGRDRVYEQYF
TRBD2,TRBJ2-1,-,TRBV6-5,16,TGTGCCAGCAGTTACATGGCTAGCGGGACGTACAATGAGCAGTTCTTC,CASSYMASGTYNEQFF
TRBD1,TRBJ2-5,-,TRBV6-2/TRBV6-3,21,TGTGCCAGCAGTTACTCGAGTTTCCCAAGTAACCGGGACAGGGTACAAGAGACCCAGTACTTC,CASSYSSFPSNRDRVQETQYF
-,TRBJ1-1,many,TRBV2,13,TGTGCCAGCACCAGGGGTGAGGGCACTGAAGCTTTCTTT,CASTRGEGTEAFF
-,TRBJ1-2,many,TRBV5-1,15,TGCGCCAGCAGCTTGGGGCAGCAGACTAACTATGGCTACACCTTC,CASSLGQQTNYGYTF
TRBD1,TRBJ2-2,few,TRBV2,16,TGTGCCAGCAGGTGGGACAGAGGCGCGAACACCGGGGAGCTGTTTTTT,CASRWDRGANTGELFF
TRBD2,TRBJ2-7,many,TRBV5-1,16,TGCGCCAGCAGCTTGGTATTGACTAGCGGGACTTACGAGCAGTACTTC,CASSLVLTSGTYEQYF
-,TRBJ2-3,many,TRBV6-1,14,TGTGCCAGCAGTGAAGCGCCGGGAAAAGATACGCAGTATTTT,CASSEAPGKDTQYF
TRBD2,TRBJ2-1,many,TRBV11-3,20,TGTGCCAGCAGCTTAGAAGGGGCACTGTTTTTGAGCGGGAGTTCGAATGAGCAGTTCTTC,CASSLEGALFLSGSSNEQFF
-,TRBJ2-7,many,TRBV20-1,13,TGCAGTGCTAGAGGCTTCCAGAACTACGAGCAGTACTTC,CSARGFQNYEQYF
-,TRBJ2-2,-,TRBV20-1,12,TGCAGTGTTCGGGGTCCCACCGGGGAGCTGTTTTTT,CSVRGPTGELFF
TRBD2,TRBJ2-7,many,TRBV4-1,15,TGCGCCAGCAGGAGACTAGCGATTGAGTCCTACGAGCAGTACTTC,CASRRLAIESYEQYF
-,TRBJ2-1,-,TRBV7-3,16,TGTGCCAGCAGCTTACTTGGCGGGGTTTCCTACAATGAGCAGTTCTTC,CASSLLGGVSYNEQFF
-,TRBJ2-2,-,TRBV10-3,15,TGTGCCATCAGTGAGTTGACGGGAAACACCGGGGAGCTGTTTTTT,CAISELTGNTGELFF
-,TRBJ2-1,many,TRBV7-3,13,TGTGCCAGCAGCTTAAGGTTCTACAATGAGCAGTTCTTC,CASSLRFYNEQFF
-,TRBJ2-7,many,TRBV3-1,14,TGTGCCAGCAGCCAAGTCGGGACCGGCTACGAGCAGTACTTC,CASSQVGTGYEQYF
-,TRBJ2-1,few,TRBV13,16,TGTGCCAGCAGCCCCCAGGAAGGGGGTTTTGGGAATGAGCAGTTCTTC,CASSPQEGGFGNEQFF
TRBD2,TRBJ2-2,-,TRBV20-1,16,TGCAGTGCTAGAGACGGGACTATGTGGGAAACCGGGGAGCTGTTTTTT,CSARDGTMWETGELFF
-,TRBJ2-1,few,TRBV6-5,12,TGTGCCAGCAGTTACGGATACAATGAGCAGTTCTTC,CASSYGYNEQFF
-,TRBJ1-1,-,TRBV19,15,TGTGCCAGTAATTCGGTCGAGAGGAAGATATCTGAAGCTTTCTTT,CASNSVERKISEAFF
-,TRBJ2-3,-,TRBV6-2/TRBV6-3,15,TGTGCCAGCAGTTTATACGATGGGCCCACAGATACGCAGTATTTT,CASSLYDGPTDTQYF
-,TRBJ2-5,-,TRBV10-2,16,TGCGCCAGCAGAGCGGACAGCAAGGACTATTCCGGGACCCAGTACTTC,CASRADSKDYSGTQYF
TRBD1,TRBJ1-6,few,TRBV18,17,TGTGCCAGCTCACCAACGAACAGGGGTACGAGTAATTCACCCCTCCACTTT,CASSPTNRGTSNSPLHF
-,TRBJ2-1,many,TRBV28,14,TGTGCCAGCAGTTGGCAGAGCTCCTACAATGAGCAGTTCTTC,CASSWQSSYNEQFF
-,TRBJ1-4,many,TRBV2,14,TGTGCCAGCAGTGAAGGAGGAGATAATGAAAAACTGTTTTTT,CASSEGGDNEKLFF
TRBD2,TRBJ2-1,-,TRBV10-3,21,TGTGCCATCAGTGGGGGGGACGGCACCGGGACTAGCGGGACGGGTTACAATGAGCAGTTCTTC,CAISGGDGTGTSGTGYNEQFF
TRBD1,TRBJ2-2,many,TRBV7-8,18,TGTGCCAGCAGCTCCCTAAGTCGGTCAGGGGGATGGACCGGGGAGCTGTTTTTT,CASSSLSRSGGWTGELFF
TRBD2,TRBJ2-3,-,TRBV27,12,TGTGCCAGTTCTGACGGGAGGGATACGCAGTATTTT,CASSDGRDTQYF
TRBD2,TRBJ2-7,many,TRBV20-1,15,TGCAGTGCTAGTAGACTAGCGGGAGGGCATGGCGTGCAGTACTTC,CSASRLAGGHGVQYF
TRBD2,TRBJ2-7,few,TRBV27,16,TGTGCCAGCAGTTTAGGACTAGCGGGAAATCTTTACGAGCAGTACTTC,CASSLGLAGNLYEQYF
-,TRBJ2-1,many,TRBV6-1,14,TGTGCCAGCACCTCGGACGGGACCTACAATGAGCAGTTCTTC,CASTSDGTYNEQFF
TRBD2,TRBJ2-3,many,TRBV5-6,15,TGTGCCAGCAGCTTGGTCTCTAGCGGGAGGACTACGCAGTATTTT,CASSLVSSGRTTQYF